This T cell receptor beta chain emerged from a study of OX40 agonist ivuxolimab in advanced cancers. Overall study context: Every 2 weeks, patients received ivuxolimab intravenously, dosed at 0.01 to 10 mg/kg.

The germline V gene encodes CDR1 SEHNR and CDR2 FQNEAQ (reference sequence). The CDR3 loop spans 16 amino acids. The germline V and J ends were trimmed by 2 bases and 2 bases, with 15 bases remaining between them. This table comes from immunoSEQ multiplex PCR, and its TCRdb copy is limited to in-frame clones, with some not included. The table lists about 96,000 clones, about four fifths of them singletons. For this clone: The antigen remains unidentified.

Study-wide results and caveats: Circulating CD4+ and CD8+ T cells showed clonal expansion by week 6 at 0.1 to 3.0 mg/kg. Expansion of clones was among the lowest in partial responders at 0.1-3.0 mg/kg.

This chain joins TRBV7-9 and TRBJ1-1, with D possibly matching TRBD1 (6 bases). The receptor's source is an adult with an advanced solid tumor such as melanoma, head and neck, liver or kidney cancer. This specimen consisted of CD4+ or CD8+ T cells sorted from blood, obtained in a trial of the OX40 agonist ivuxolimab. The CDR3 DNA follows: TGTGCCAGCAGCTTAAGGGCCTCGGGGGCCAACACTGAAGCTTTCTTT. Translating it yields CASSLRASGANTEAFF.